The 21 T cell receptor beta chains below all came from one sample that was sequenced in a study of Graves' ophthalmopathy and Graves' hyperthyroidism. For repertoire sequencing, the TCR beta CDR3 regions were amplified from RNA transcripts. Second-round multiplex PCR followed a first-round RT-PCR using HTBI primers. From the multiplex PCR reads, TCRdb called clonotypes with MiXCR, one entry per CDR3 protein. The sample carries under 800,000 distinct CDR3 sequences, 22% recorded once. Material for sequencing was peripheral blood. The receptors were gathered from a woman aged 18-29 years with stable Graves' hyperthyroidism. Some clones in this sample may be carry-over from other donors' samples.

The gene calls are TRBV19 and TRBJ2-5; 7 nucleotides align to TRBD1. Germline CDR1 is LNHDA and CDR2 is SQIVND (reference sequence). The CDR3 has 14 residues. Unmatched junction bases numbered 5, after V lost 3 bases and J lost 4 bases. The CDR3 region is CASSIGDRLETQYF. DNA for the CDR3: TGTGCCAGTAGTATTGGGGACAGATTAGAGACCCAGTACTTC.

The table lists this clonotype with a few counts. The chain couples TRBV2 to TRBJ2-2, with 10 bases fitting TRBD2. The CDR3 runs 16 residues. Losses at the gene ends were 4 bases for V and 4 bases for J; bases not matched to a gene: 6. Germline V gene data show CDR1 as SNHLY and CDR2 as FYNNEI. CDR3 bases: TGTGCCAGCAGTGTTAGGACTAGCGGAACCACCGGGGAGCTGTTTTTT. This sequence encodes CASSVRTSGTTGELFF. The entire variable domain, with the rest obtained from reference TRBV2 and TRBJ2-2, is as follows: EPEVTQTPSHQVTQMGQEVILRCVPISNHLYFYWYRQILGQKVEFLVSFYNNEISEKSEIFDDQFSVERPDGSNFTLKIRSTKLEDSAMYFCASSVRTSGTTGELFFGEGSRLTVL.

There are many counts of this clonotype. The V and J genes are TRBV20-1 and TRBJ2-2; D gene unclear. The CDR3 covers 13 residues. Trimming removed 5 bases at V and 4 bases at J, with 11 bases between. Per germline, CDR1 DFQATT and CDR2 SNEGSKA (reference sequence). Here the CDR3 DNA reads TGCAGTGCTCCTTGGACGGCCACCGGGGAGCTGTTTTTT. Its translation is CSAPWTATGELFF.

This clonotype was picked up a small number of times. A much bigger clone sits one base away, suggesting this may be a read error. The rearrangement links TRBV19 to TRBJ1-1, with D unresolved. Germline lookup yields CDR1 LNHDA and CDR2 SQIVND (reference sequence). The CDR3 is made up of 11 amino acids. The germline V and J ends were trimmed by 10 bases and 5 bases, with 11 bases remaining between them. The CDR3 bases are TGTGCCACTACATGGGCGACTGAAGCTTTCTTT. This gives the protein CATTWATEAFF.

A remark on this clonotype: Germline and junction disagree at one end, which may indicate a read error. This chain uses TRBV7-6 with TRBJ2-7; D not certain. The CDR3 runs to 15 residues. Germline CDR1 SGHVS, CDR2 FNYEAQ. The DNA of the CDR3 is TGTGCCAGCATCTTAAAGTATGGCTCAGCCTACGAGCAGTACTTC. It is translated as CASILKYGSAYEQYF.

This rearrangement joins TRBV5-1 to TRBJ2-1; D is unresolved. CDR1 and CDR2 (germline): SGHRS, YFSETQ. V lost 5 bases, J lost 2 bases, and 14 bases lay in between. The CDR3 is 15 residues long. The CDR3 reads CASSYVHGPYNEQFF. CDR3 DNA sequence: TGCGCCAGCAGTTATGTACACGGCCCCTACAATGAGCAGTTCTTC.

The rearrangement uses TRBV6-1 and TRBJ2-7; 9 bases match TRBD1. The V segment lost 1 base and the J segment 2 bases; nucleotides outside the gene matches: 6. CDR1 MNHNS and CDR2 SASEGT come from the germline V gene. The CDR3 sequence is 16 residues long. Here the CDR3 reads CASSEDGDRAAYEQYF. The CDR3 DNA reads TGTGCCAGCAGTGAAGATGGGGACAGGGCGGCCTACGAGCAGTACTTC.

This clonotype appeared many times. One junction end does not reproduce the germline sequence, and a read error may be involved. The rearrangement joins TRBV27 to TRBJ2-4, with 7 nucleotides matching TRBD1. The CDR3 spans 17 residues. The germline CDR1 and CDR2 sequences are MNHEY and SMNVEV (reference sequence). The CDR3 sequence: CASSQAINRGAQNIQYF. The CDR3 bases are TGTGCCAGCAGTCAAGCGATAAACAGGGGAGCCCAAAACATTCAGTACTTC.

Only a few counts were recorded for this clonotype. The CDR3 does not end in the conserved phenylalanine or tryptophan, so this is likely a read error. J is TRBJ1-2 and V is TRBV20-1; D is ambiguous. Germline V gene lookup returns CDR1 DFQATT and CDR2 SNEGSKA (reference sequence). The CDR3 loop spans 16 amino acids. V was cut by 1 base and J by 0 bases, with 15 bases left in between. The CDR3 DNA sequence: TGCAGTGCTAGAGGGGGTAGTGGAGCCCCTAACTATGGCTACACCCTC. Translating gives CSARGGSGAPNYGYTL.

This sequence joins TRBV5-4 and TRBJ1-2; D gene uncertain. This CDR3 comprises 15 residues. Germline CDR1 and CDR2: SGHNT and YYREEE (reference sequence). The V gene lost 0 bases and the J gene lost 2 bases, with 11 bases spanning the gap. CDR3 DNA: TGTGCCAGCAGCTTGGGCGTTCCCGGGAACTATGGCTACACCTTC. The encoded protein is CASSLGVPGNYGYTF. Supplemented by reference TRBV5-4 and TRBJ1-2, the full variable domain reads ETGVTQSPTHLIKTRGQQVTLRCSSQSGHNTVSWYQQALGQGPQFIFQYYREEENGRGNFPPRFSGLQFPNYSSELNVNALELDDSALYLCASSLGVPGNYGYTFGSGTRLTVV.

The chain uses TRBV6-5 and TRBJ1-1, with D perhaps matching TRBD1 (6 bases). Germline assignment: CDR1 MNHEY and CDR2 SVGAGI. The V end lost 8 bases, the J end lost 0 bases, and 13 bases lay between the germline ends. This CDR3 has 14 amino acids. The CDR3, as DNA: TGTGCCAGCGGGTACAGGGCGCTGAACACTGAAGCTTTCTTT. Its translation: CASGYRALNTEAFF.

Regarding this clonotype: A much more abundant neighbour one base away suggests this may be a read error. This chain links TRBV7-9 with TRBJ1-2, with 7 positions matching TRBD1. Germline V gives CDR1 SEHNR, CDR2 FQNEAQ (reference sequence). The CDR3 totals 11 residues. V dropped 5 bases and J dropped 14; count of bases not matched to a gene: 8. CDR3 amino acids: CASSPIQGQTF. The DNA of the CDR3 is TGTGCCAGCAGCCCAATACAGGGACAGACCTTC.

This chain uses TRBV6-1 with TRBJ2-7, with D unclear. The V and J ends lost 0 bases and 2 bases respectively, with 14 bases between them. Germline V gene lookup returns CDR1 MNHNS and CDR2 SASEGT. The CDR3 runs to 16 residues. The CDR3 region is CASSEAGSGTPYEQYF. CDR3 in DNA: TGTGCCAGCAGTGAAGCGGGGTCAGGTACTCCCTACGAGCAGTACTTC.

V and J are TRBV2 and TRBJ2-5, with 9 positions matching TRBD1. Germline V gene sequence: CDR1 SNHLY, CDR2 FYNNEI. After removal of 7 bases from V and 6 bases from J, the junction contained 9 bases not matched to a gene. The CDR3 is 14 residues long. CDR3 coding DNA: TGTGCCAGCAAAACCGGGACAGGGTCGAAGACCCAGTACTTC. Translating gives CASKTGTGSKTQYF.

This clonotype has just a few counts. The rearrangement joins TRBV27 to TRBJ2-3, with 8 bases identical to TRBD1. After removal of 3 bases from V and 9 bases from J, the junction contained 8 bases not matched to a gene. The CDR3 has 14 amino acids. The germline V gene has CDR1 MNHEY and CDR2 SMNVEV (reference sequence). The CDR3 sequence: CASSFTTGDLTQYF. The CDR3, as DNA: TGTGCCAGCAGTTTCACGACAGGGGACCTAACGCAGTATTTT.

This clonotype was counted at least ten times. The chain has TRBV30 and TRBJ1-1; TRBD1 is a possible D gene (5 bases). Between the trimmed V and J ends, which lost 0 bases and 1 base, there was a span of 12 bases. This CDR3 contains 15 residues. The germline V gene has CDR1 GTSNPN and CDR2 SVGIG (reference sequence). CDR3 sequence: CAWSVFGQGNTEAFF. DNA for the CDR3: TGTGCCTGGAGTGTCTTCGGCCAGGGGAACACTGAAGCTTTCTTT. Looking up the rest from reference TRBV30 and TRBJ1-1 gives the full variable domain: SQTIHQWPATLVQPVGSPLSLECTVEGTSNPNLYWYRQAAGRGLQLLFYSVGIGQISSEVPQNLSASRPQDRQFILSSKKLLLSDSGFYLCAWSVFGQGNTEAFFGQGTRLTVV.

This CDR3 reads CASSQLEGGGSLLRGYTF. For the CDR3, the DNA is TGTGCCAGCAGCCAATTGGAGGGGGGGGGTTCGCTTCTTCGTGGCTACACCTTC. V and J are TRBV3-1 and TRBJ1-2; the D gene is possibly TRBD1 (6 bases). This CDR3 has 18 amino acids. Germline CDR1 is LGHDT and CDR2 is YNNKEL (reference sequence). Trimming shortened V by 2 bases and J by 7 bases, and 26 bases separated the two germline ends.

This clonotype was counted a few times. The chain uses TRBV11-2 and TRBJ2-7; 8 positions agree with TRBD1. The germline V gene has CDR1 SGHAT and CDR2 FQNNGV. The CDR3 contains 19 residues. Losses at the gene ends were 1 base for V and 2 bases for J; bases not matched to a gene: 16. The CDR3 here is CASSLGPGTGQGIAYEQYF. CDR3 DNA sequence: TGTGCCAGCAGCTTAGGCCCGGGGACAGGCCAAGGGATAGCCTACGAGCAGTACTTC.

This clonotype has a count of ten or more. V usage is TRBV12-3 or TRBV12-4 and J usage is TRBJ1-2; tentative D call: TRBD1 (6 bases). V shed 5 bases and J shed 6 bases, with 13 bases lying between them. There are 13 residues in the CDR3. The CDR3 coding sequence is TGTGCCAGCAGTGGCACAGGGTGGCATGGCTACACCTTC. Protein product: CASSGTGWHGYTF.

This clonotype was counted many times. The V gene is TRBV27, the J gene TRBJ2-2; D gene ambiguous. Germline assignment: CDR1 MNHEY and CDR2 SMNVEV (reference sequence). With 3 bases removed from V and 0 bases from J, the gap between germline ends came to 8 bases. CDR3 length: 15 amino acids. CDR3 loop: CASSFGTANTGELFF. The CDR3 DNA reads as TGTGCCAGCAGTTTTGGAACTGCGAACACCGGGGAGCTGTTTTTT.

CDR3 amino acids: CASSTLENSYNSPLHF. The CDR3 DNA reads as TGTGCCAGCAGCACCCTAGAGAACTCCTATAATTCACCCCTCCACTTT. This rearrangement joins TRBV27 to TRBJ1-6; D gene uncertain. Germline V gene data show CDR1 as MNHEY and CDR2 as SMNVEV (reference sequence). This CDR3 comprises 16 residues. Trimming took 6 bases from V and 0 from J, leaving 12 bases between them.